This TCR beta chain was profiled in a study of cytomegalovirus exposure and HLA in healthy donors. Findings and caveats of the study: The authors listed some 150 TCR beta chains as cytomegalovirus-associated. Excluded were some V segments that proved indistinguishable, including TRBV6-2 and TRBV6-3. TCR beta chain V- and J-gene trimming was linked, in a later analysis, to a missense variant in DCLRE1C.

The CDR3 is 14 residues long. V lost 6 bases and J lost 7; bases outside the gene matches: 9. Germline CDR1 and CDR2: MNHEY and SVGAGI. PCR employed 60 Vbeta and 13 Jbeta primers. Repertoires were generated with immunoSEQ multiplex PCR, while TCRdb's copy carries only in-frame clones and drops some. The sample shows a few hundred thousand clones, around 75% of them seen only once. In regard to this clone: The antigen is undetermined.

The sample consisted of PBMCs. This chain uses TRBV6-5 with TRBJ2-1; 7 bases line up with TRBD2. This receptor was identified in a woman aged 30 to 39 in good health and CMV-seronegative. CDR3 region: CASRLTGTTNEQFF. Here the CDR3 DNA reads TGTGCCAGCAGGCTGACCGGGACTACGAATGAGCAGTTCTTC.